This TCR beta chain originates from a study of control samples from healthy donors and cancer patients. This clone was seen just once. CDR3 length: 13 amino acids. Germline V gene sequence: CDR1 SGDLS, CDR2 YYNGEE. Between the trimmed V and J ends, which lost 0 bases and 4 bases, there was a span of 7 bases. Using immunoSEQ multiplex PCR, the repertoire was profiled, and TCRdb retains in-frame clones only, with some absent. Of 95,000 to 130,000 clones detected, 75% to 90% appear once; the ten largest clones hold less than 1.5%. The J gene is TRBJ1-1, the V gene TRBV9; D gene ambiguous. This sequence originates from a woman aged 50 to 65 with colorectal cancer. The sample consisted of PBMCs. CDR3 in amino acids: CASSVDHLTEAFF. The CDR3 region has the DNA TGTGCCAGCAGCGTAGATCATCTCACTGAAGCTTTCTTT.